This TCR beta chain was identified in a study of T-cell reconstitution after alpha-beta-depleted transplantation in children. CDR3 size: 16 residues. Germline V CDR1 and CDR2: SGHRS, YFSETQ. V gave up 4 bases and J gave up 2 bases; unmatched junction bases: 5. In the case of this clonotype: Its antigen remains unidentified.

Preparation of the TCRbeta library was carried out with unique molecular identifiers. TCRdb processed the PCR reads anew with MiXCR; each CDR3 protein has one entry. The data show about 590,000 distinct CDR3 sequences, with over 10% seen just once and around 2% held by the top ten. Study-level results: T-cell counts and diversity at one year post-transplant came mainly from newly produced T cells. For some patients, TCRbeta diversity was high at day 60 because of recipient T cells and thymic progenitors that survived. Reportedly, roughly two months post-transplant, alpha-beta T cells arose from several hundred expanded graft clones.

This TCR was sampled from a male patient younger than 18 who had a stem cell transplant for acute myeloid leukemia, so the T cells may come from the graft donor. The V gene is TRBV5-1, the J gene TRBJ2-5, with 13 bases identical to TRBD2. The sequenced sample was PBMCs, mostly from graft donor cells, obtained 360 days after TCRalphabeta/CD19-depleted stem cell transplant. CDR3 residues: CASSQGLAGVQETQYF. The CDR3 DNA reads TGCGCCAGCAGCCAAGGACTAGCGGGAGTACAAGAGACCCAGTACTTC.